Presented here are 12 T cell receptor beta chains from one specimen sequenced in a study of beta chain features in type 1 diabetes. Sequencing targeted expressed TCRB transcripts, as all isolated RNA had been reverse transcribed. The table came from immunoSEQ multiplex PCR; TCRdb's copy has only in-frame clones and leaves some out. Here the sample spans hundreds of thousands of clones, roughly an eighth being singletons. The material sequenced was naive CD4+ T cells from blood. Source of these receptors: a man aged 18 to 29 in good health.

This clone was found a few times. This sample also contains other DNA sequences that code for the same CDR3. V usage is TRBV11-2 and J usage is TRBJ2-3; tentatively, D is TRBD2 (6 bases). Germline V gene sequence: CDR1 SGHAT, CDR2 FQNNGV. V was trimmed by 2 bases and J by 0 bases, leaving 6 bases between them. This CDR3 has 14 residues. CDR3 bases: TGTGCCAGCAGCTTACGGGGGAGCACAGATACGCAGTATTTT. Amino acid sequence: CASSLRGSTDTQYF. Looking up the rest from reference TRBV11-2 and TRBJ2-3 gives the full variable domain: EAGVAQSPRYKIIEKRQSVAFWCNPISGHATLYWYQQILGQGPKLLIQFQNNGVVDDSQLPKDRFSAERLKGVDSTLKIQPAKLEDSAVYLCASSLRGSTDTQYFGPGTRLTVL.

This chain uses TRBV2 with TRBJ1-5; weak D call: TRBD1 (5 bases). The CDR3 runs to 15 residues. V was shortened by 6 bases and J by 2 bases, with 14 bases between the two germline ends. Germline loops: CDR1 SNHLY, CDR2 FYNNEI. CDR3 bases: TGTGCCAGCAGGTCCACAGGTTGGGGCAATCAGCCCCAGCATTTT. It encodes CASRSTGWGNQPQHF.

The CDR3 DNA follows: TGTGCCAGCAGTATCATGAACACTGAAGCTTTCTTT. Protein product: CASSIMNTEAFF. The V gene is TRBV28, the J gene TRBJ1-1; no definite D call. V lost 5 bases, J lost 0 bases, and 4 bases lay in between. The length of the CDR3 is 12 residues. From germline, CDR1 is MDHEN and CDR2 SYDVKM. Filled out from reference TRBV28 and TRBJ1-1, the complete variable domain reads DVKVTQSSRYLVKRTGEKVFLECVQDMDHENMFWYRQDPGLGLRLIYFSYDVKMKEKGDIPEGYSVSREKKERFSLILESASTNQTSMYLCASSIMNTEAFFGQGTRLTVV.

With regard to this clone: This sample includes further DNA sequences coding for the same CDR3. The CDR3 sequence: CASRLEYTEAFF. The DNA for the CDR3 is TGTGCCAGCAGATTAGAGTACACTGAAGCTTTCTTT. The J gene is TRBJ1-1, the V gene TRBV28; D remains unclear. The CDR3 sequence is 12 residues long. Trimming removed 6 bases at V and 3 bases at J, with 8 bases between. Germline assignment: CDR1 MDHEN and CDR2 SYDVKM.

The chain uses TRBV27 and TRBJ2-1; 10 nucleotides line up with TRBD2. Germline V CDR1 and CDR2: MNHEY, SMNVEV (reference sequence). The length of the CDR3 is 20 residues. Trimming removed 3 bases from V and 9 bases from J; junction bases left unmatched: 23. CDR3: CASSFTVRASGREELGEQFF. CDR3 in DNA: TGTGCCAGCAGTTTTACAGTGCGGGCTAGCGGGAGAGAAGAGCTCGGTGAGCAGTTCTTC.

The rearrangement links TRBV4-2 to TRBJ2-7; TRBD1 aligns across 9 bases. CDR1 and CDR2 from the germline V gene are LGHNA and YNFKEQ. The CDR3 extends over 16 amino acids. The V and J ends lost 2 bases and 4 bases, in that order; junction bases with no gene match: 9. CDR3 region: CASSQSTGTGIYEQYF. CDR3 sequence (DNA): TGTGCCAGCAGCCAATCGACCGGGACAGGGATATACGAGCAGTACTTC.

The rearrangement joins TRBV28 to TRBJ1-2; D possibly corresponds to TRBD1 (5 bases). The CDR3 sequence is 14 residues long. Looked up from germline, CDR1 is MDHEN and CDR2 is SYDVKM. Trimming pared 2 bases from V and 3 bases from J, leaving 10 bases between. CDR3 region: CASSLGRVDYGYTF. The CDR3 bases are TGTGCCAGCAGTTTAGGCAGGGTTGACTATGGCTACACCTTC.

There are a few counts of this clone. The V gene is TRBV5-1, the J gene TRBJ2-1; tentatively, D is TRBD2 (5 bases). Germline V gives CDR1 SGHRS, CDR2 YFSETQ. CDR3 length: 13 amino acids. With 4 bases removed from V and 6 bases from J, the gap between germline ends came to 11 bases. The CDR3 spells CASSDGVFNEQFF. For the CDR3, the DNA is TGCGCCAGCAGCGACGGGGTCTTCAATGAGCAGTTCTTC.

This clone has just a few counts. The V call is TRBV28, the J call TRBJ1-5, with TRBD1 as a possible D gene (6 bases). Trimming stripped 5 bases from V and 5 bases from J, with 16 bases between. This CDR3 is 15 amino acids long. Germline V lookup: CDR1 MDHEN, CDR2 SYDVKM. The CDR3 DNA reads TGTGCCAGCAGTCCTATTACAGGGATCGATCAGCCCCAGCATTTT. It is translated as CASSPITGIDQPQHF.

This clone was counted only a few times. The chain is built from TRBV7-2 and TRBJ1-1; 9 bases match TRBD1. CDR3 size: 14 residues. Germline CDR1 SGHTA, CDR2 FQGNSA. V trimming: 7 bases; J trimming: 1 base; junction bases outside the gene matches: 4. As DNA, the CDR3 is TGTGCCAGCAAGACAGGGGGAGCGAACACTGAAGCTTTCTTT. It specifies CASKTGGANTEAFF. Complete variable domain (other parts from reference TRBV7-2 and TRBJ1-1): GAGVSQSPSNKVTEKGKDVELRCDPISGHTALYWYRQSLGQGLEFLIYFQGNSAPDKSGLPSDRFSAERTGGSVSTLTIQRTQQEDSAVYLCASKTGGANTEAFFGQGTRLTVV.

This clone was observed a handful of times. The chain is built from TRBV28 and TRBJ2-7; 8 nucleotides align to TRBD2. V shed 6 bases, J shed 3 bases, and the junction held 4 bases outside the gene matches. The CDR3 covers 13 residues. The germline V gene has CDR1 MDHEN and CDR2 SYDVKM. CDR3 nucleotide sequence: TGTGCCAGCAGGGGTCGGGAGGGCTACGAGCAGTACTTC. Translating it yields CASRGREGYEQYF.

The chain is built from TRBV7-8 and TRBJ1-4; 7 positions match TRBD1. V gave up 4 bases and J gave up 5 bases; unmatched junction bases: 4. The CDR3 is 14 amino acids. The germline gives CDR1 SGHVS, CDR2 FQNEAQ. In DNA, the CDR3 is TGTGCCAGCAGCTCGGGGACAGCAAATGAAAAACTGTTTTTT. Its protein product is CASSSGTANEKLFF. Based on the CDR3 plus reference TRBV7-8 and TRBJ1-4, the full variable domain is GAGVSQSPRYKVAKRGQDVALRCDPISGHVSLFWYQQALGQGPEFLTYFQNEAQLDKSGLPSDRFFAERPEGSVSTLKIQRTQQEDSAVYLCASSSGTANEKLFFGSGTQLSVL.